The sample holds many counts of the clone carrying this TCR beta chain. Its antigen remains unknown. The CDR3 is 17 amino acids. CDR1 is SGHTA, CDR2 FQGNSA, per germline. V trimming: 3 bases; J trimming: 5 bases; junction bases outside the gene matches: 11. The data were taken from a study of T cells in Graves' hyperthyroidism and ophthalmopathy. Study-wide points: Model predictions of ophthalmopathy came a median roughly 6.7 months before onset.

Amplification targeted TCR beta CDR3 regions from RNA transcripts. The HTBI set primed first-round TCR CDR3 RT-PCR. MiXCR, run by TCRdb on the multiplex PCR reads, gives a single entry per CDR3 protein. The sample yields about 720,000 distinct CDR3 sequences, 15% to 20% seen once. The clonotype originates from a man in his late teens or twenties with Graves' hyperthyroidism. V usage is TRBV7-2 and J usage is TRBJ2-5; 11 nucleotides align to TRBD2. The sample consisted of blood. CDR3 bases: TGTGCCAGCAGCTTCGCAGGGGGTAGCGGGAGGGCGGAGACCCAGTACTTC. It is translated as CASSFAGGSGRAETQYF. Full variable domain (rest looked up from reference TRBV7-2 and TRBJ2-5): GAGVSQSPSNKVTEKGKDVELRCDPISGHTALYWYRQSLGQGLEFLIYFQGNSAPDKSGLPSDRFSAERTGGSVSTLTIQRTQQEDSAVYLCASSFAGGSGRAETQYFGPGTRLLVL.